The rows below give T cell receptor beta chains drawn from one sample of a study of blood T cell repertoires in COVID-19. TCRdb keeps only in-frame clones here, not all; method: immunoSEQ multiplex PCR. The sample contains around 70,000 clones, about 83% of which appear only once. Sequencing was carried out using peripheral blood. The receptors were gathered from a man aged 65 to 79 with acute or convalescent COVID-19. Both conserved end residues are part of each CDR3. The D gene is left open where the match is weak. Size is omitted from some rows. Given values are once, few, many or a class for expanded clones.

abundance,v_gene,j_gene,d_gene,CDR3nt,CDR3aa
few,TRBV15,TRBJ2-3,TRBD2,TGTGCCACCTCCCCCGGGAGGTTCAGCACAGATACGCAGTATTTT,CATSPGRFSTDTQYF
once,TRBV6-2/TRBV6-3,TRBJ2-2,TRBD1,TGTGCCAGCAGTTATCTTTGGACAGGGAAATACGCCGGGGAGCTGTTTTTT,CASSYLWTGKYAGELFF
.,TRBV3-1/TRBV3-2,TRBJ1-5,.,TGTGCCAGCAGCCTACAGTATAGCAATCAGCCCCAGCATTTT,CASSLQYSNQPQHF
.,TRBV6-5,TRBJ1-6,.,TGTGCCAGCAGTTCGTCAGGGAATAATTCACCCCTCCACTTT,CASSSSGNNSPLHF
once,TRBV11-2,TRBJ1-2,TRBD1,TGTGCCAGCAGCTCAAATACAGGGGCCGCCTTC,CASSSNTGAAF
.,TRBV6-5,TRBJ1-5,.,TGTGCCAGCAGTACGACGGGGGTAGGGCCCCAGCATTTT,CASSTTGVGPQHF
.,TRBV7-3,TRBJ2-2,.,TGTGCCAGCAGCTTAATGGGACAACACACCGGGGAGCTGTTTTTT,CASSLMGQHTGELFF
.,TRBV7-6,TRBJ1-2,TRBD1,TGTGCCAGCAGCGATAACACCGGGACAGGGTTTGGCTACACCTTC,CASSDNTGTGFGYTF
.,TRBV6-2/TRBV6-3,TRBJ1-2,.,TGTGCCAGCAGTTACATACCCAGCTTGGGGGCTAAGGCGAATGGCTACACCTTC,CASSYIPSLGAKANGYTF
.,TRBV2,TRBJ2-1,TRBD1,TGTGCCGGGAGGTCATTTGGACAGGGTGGGAATGAGCAGTTCTTC,CAGRSFGQGGNEQFF
.,TRBV4-2,TRBJ2-4,.,TGTGCCAGCAGCCAAGGATCTAGCGATAGCATTCAGTACTTC,CASSQGSSDSIQYF
once,TRBV27,TRBJ1-5,TRBD1,TGTGCCAGCAGTTTTCTCGGACAGGGCAATCAGCCCCAGCATTTT,CASSFLGQGNQPQHF
.,TRBV27,TRBJ2-2,TRBD1,TGTGCCAGCAGTCCCGCGGACAGGGCGAACACCGGGGAGCTGTTTTTT,CASSPADRANTGELFF
.,TRBV6-6,TRBJ1-4,.,TGTGCCAGCAGCCGAAACATCCTCGGGGGAACTAATGAAAAACTGTTTTTT,CASSRNILGGTNEKLFF
few,TRBV9,TRBJ2-1,.,TGTGCCAGCAGCGTAGGGGCAGTCCGTTCTACGAGCAATGAGCAGTTCTTC,CASSVGAVRSTSNEQFF
few,TRBV27,TRBJ2-3,TRBD2,TGTGCCAGCAGTTTTAGCGGGGGGGGTGATACGCAGTATTTT,CASSFSGGGDTQYF
.,TRBV15,TRBJ2-7,.,TGTGCCACCAGCCGGACGCTCGGGGGTGGTGAGCAGTACTTC,CATSRTLGGGEQYF
.,TRBV5-1,TRBJ1-2,TRBD1,TGCGCCAGCAGCTTGCGTCGGACAGGGGAAGATGGCTACACCTTC,CASSLRRTGEDGYTF
.,TRBV6-5,TRBJ1-1,.,TGTGCCAGCAGTTACTCCACCACAGGAAACACTGAAGCTTTCTTT,CASSYSTTGNTEAFF
.,TRBV4-1,TRBJ1-4,.,TGCGCCAGTAGCTCCCCAGGGCCTAATGAAAAACTGTTTTTT,CASSSPGPNEKLFF
.,TRBV7-2,TRBJ2-2,.,TGTGCCAGCAGCTCCACGACTAGAACCGGGGAGCTGTTTTTT,CASSSTTRTGELFF
few,TRBV6-2/TRBV6-3,TRBJ1-1,.,TGTGCCAGCAGTTACCTCCCTAACACTGAAGCTTTCTTT,CASSYLPNTEAFF
.,TRBV11-3,TRBJ2-7,.,TGTGCCAGCAGCCTCGGGACAGAGCAGTACTTC,CASSLGTEQYF
once,TRBV7-9,TRBJ2-2,.,TGTGCCAGCAGCCTCCAGACGGCGGGCACCGGGGAGCTGTTTTTT,CASSLQTAGTGELFF
.,TRBV7-3,TRBJ1-1,TRBD1,TGTGCCAGCAGCTTAAAATCAGGGGGCACTGAAGCTTTCTTT,CASSLKSGGTEAFF
once,TRBV19,TRBJ2-7,.,TGTGCCAGTAGTATTAACGAGGGGAGGCCCGAGCAGTACTTC,CASSINEGRPEQYF
.,TRBV11-2,TRBJ1-2,.,TGTGCCAGCAGCTTGGGCTGGTTAGATGGCTACACCTTC,CASSLGWLDGYTF
.,TRBV5-8,TRBJ2-1,TRBD2,TGTGCCAGCAGCTTGTCGTTAGCGGGAGCGGCTGAGCAGTTCTTC,CASSLSLAGAAEQFF
.,TRBV19,TRBJ2-1,.,TGTGCCAGCTCAGGAACGAGCTCGTGGGAGCAGTTCTTC,CASSGTSSWEQFF
.,TRBV6-1,TRBJ2-3,.,TGTGCCAGCAGTGACAGGGTACATAGCACAGATACGCAGTATTTT,CASSDRVHSTDTQYF
.,TRBV18,TRBJ1-6,.,TGTGCCAGCTCCCCGACTGATTCACCCCTCCACTTT,CASSPTDSPLHF
few,TRBV5-1,TRBJ2-3,TRBD1,TGCGCCAGCAGCCGGACAGGGATGGTGGGATATACGCAGTATTTT,CASSRTGMVGYTQYF
.,TRBV20-1,TRBJ2-5,.,TGCAGTGCTGGGCACGGGACCCAGTACTTC,CSAGHGTQYF
.,TRBV28,TRBJ2-3,.,TGTGCCAGCAGTTTAAGGAGAGCGGTTAGCACAGATACGCAGTATTTT,CASSLRRAVSTDTQYF
.,TRBV5-1,TRBJ2-7,TRBD2,TGCGCCAGCAGCTTGGGCGGGACTACCACCTACGAGCAGTACTTC,CASSLGGTTTYEQYF
.,TRBV29-1,TRBJ2-2,TRBD2,TGCAGCGTTGTTAGCGGGGACACCGGGGAGCTGTTTTTT,CSVVSGDTGELFF
few,TRBV30,TRBJ2-5,.,TGTGCCTGGAGTACCCCTCGGGGGTACCAAGAGACCCAGTACTTC,CAWSTPRGYQETQYF
.,TRBV7-9,TRBJ1-1,TRBD1,TGTGCCAGCAGCACCGTTACTCCAAGACAGGGGGCTGAAGCTTTCTTT,CASSTVTPRQGAEAFF
few,TRBV18,TRBJ1-1,TRBD1,TGTGCCAGCTCGAGGACAGGGGAAGCTTTCTTT,CASSRTGEAFF